Many counts were recorded for the clone carrying this T cell receptor (beta chain). Its matching antigen is unknown. Trimming stripped 8 bases from V and 2 bases from J, with 10 bases between. This CDR3 region has 13 residues. This sample was included in a study of tumor and adjacent non-tumor tissue in lung cancer. For the study at large: Stage I to III disease affected roughly ten men and roughly five women aged about 31 to 85. On average, productive TCRbeta reads reached about 4.17 million per sample. Overall study findings and caveats: Top 100 clones took a larger repertoire share in normal lung. Compared with tumor, normal lung showed significantly lower TCR diversity.

The library came from three nested PCR rounds adapted from ARM-PCR protocols. TCRdb fed the multiplex PCR reads into MiXCR, producing one record per CDR3 protein. The top ten hold just over 20% of the sample, which has 65,000 to 70,000 distinct CDR3 sequences, about three fifths seen once. No cell sorting was done before RNA was extracted from the tissue. The rearrangement uses TRBV12-3 or TRBV12-4 and TRBJ1-5, with no clear D. This clonotype was sampled from a man aged 45-60 years with non-small cell lung cancer. The sample comprised lung tumor tissue. CDR3 nucleotide sequence: TGTGCCAGCCGGCGTGGGGGCAATCAGCCCCAGCATTTT. Its translation is CASRRGGNQPQHF.